The clone carrying this T cell receptor (beta chain) was observed a handful of times. Antigen specificity is unknown. Per the germline V gene, CDR1 is SGDLS and CDR2 is YYNGEE. Losses at the gene ends were 3 bases for V and 9 bases for J; bases not matched to a gene: 12. The CDR3 length is 16 residues. The data belong to a study of CD8 T cells in ankylosing spondylitis. Regarding the study as a whole: Ankylosing spondylitis blood appeared to be characterized by a TCR beta motif of 8 or 9 highly homologous variants. Peripheral blood samples showed relatively rare disease-linked clones, and these clones were CD8+. Certain motif variants had earlier appeared in reactive arthritis synovial fluid and blood. Disease-linked clones reportedly showed significant enrichment in matched ankylosing spondylitis synovial fluid.

Making use of molecular barcodes, quantitative 5'-RACE generated TCR beta libraries. TCRdb re-called the 5' RACE reads through MiXCR, storing one row per CDR3 protein. Seen here are roughly 700,000 distinct CDR3 sequences, roughly 19% observed once, and the top ten hold under 20%. The sample taken for sequencing was blood, either unsorted or a sorted T cell fraction (not recorded which). The source is a male donor with ankylosing spondylitis. The chain carries TRBV9 and TRBJ1-5; 10 bases agree with TRBD1. For the CDR3, the DNA is TGTGCCAGCAGCGGGGGGACAGGGGAGCTCCCAATGCCCCAGCATTTT. Encoded protein: CASSGGTGELPMPQHF.